This paragraph covers one TCR beta chain sequence. The data were taken from a study of control samples from healthy donors and cancer patients. Profiling relied on immunoSEQ multiplex PCR, and the TCRdb table lists in-frame clones only, not all of them. The table includes about 51,000 clones, about nine tenths detected once. Germline V CDR1 and CDR2: SGHRS, YFSETQ. The CDR3 has 15 amino acids. V lost 6 bases and J lost 1; bases outside the gene matches: 8. The J gene is TRBJ2-3, the V gene TRBV5-1; 7 bases map to TRBD2. Material: PBMCs. This TCR was recovered from a man between 35 and 55 years old with colorectal cancer. The DNA of the CDR3 is TGCGCCAGCAAGGGTAGCGGGTTCGGCACAGATACGCAGTATTTT. It is translated as CASKGSGFGTDTQYF.